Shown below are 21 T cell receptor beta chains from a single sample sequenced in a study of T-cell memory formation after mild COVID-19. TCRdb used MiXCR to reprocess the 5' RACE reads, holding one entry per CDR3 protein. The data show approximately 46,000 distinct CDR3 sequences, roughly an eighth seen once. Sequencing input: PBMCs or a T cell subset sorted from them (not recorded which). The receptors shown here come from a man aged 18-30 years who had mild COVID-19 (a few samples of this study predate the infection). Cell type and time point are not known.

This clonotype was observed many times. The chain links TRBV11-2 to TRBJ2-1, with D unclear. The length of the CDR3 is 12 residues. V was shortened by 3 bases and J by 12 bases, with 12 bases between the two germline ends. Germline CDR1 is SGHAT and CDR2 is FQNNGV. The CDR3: CASSFPYGGQFF. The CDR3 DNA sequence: TGTGCCAGCAGCTTCCCCTATGGTGGGCAGTTCTTC.

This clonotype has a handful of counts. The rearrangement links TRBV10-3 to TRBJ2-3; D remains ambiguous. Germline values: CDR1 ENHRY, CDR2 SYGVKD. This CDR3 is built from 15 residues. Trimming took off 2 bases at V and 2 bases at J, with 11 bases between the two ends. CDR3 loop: CAISERRADTDTQYF. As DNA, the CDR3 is TGTGCCATCAGTGAGAGACGCGCCGACACAGATACGCAGTATTTT.

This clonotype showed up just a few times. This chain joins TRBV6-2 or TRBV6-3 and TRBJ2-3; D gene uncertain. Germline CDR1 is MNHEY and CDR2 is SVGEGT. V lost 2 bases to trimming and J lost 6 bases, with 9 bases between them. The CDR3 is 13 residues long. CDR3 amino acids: CASSYRSLDTQYF. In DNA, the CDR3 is TGTGCCAGCAGTTACCGGTCCTTGGATACGCAGTATTTT.

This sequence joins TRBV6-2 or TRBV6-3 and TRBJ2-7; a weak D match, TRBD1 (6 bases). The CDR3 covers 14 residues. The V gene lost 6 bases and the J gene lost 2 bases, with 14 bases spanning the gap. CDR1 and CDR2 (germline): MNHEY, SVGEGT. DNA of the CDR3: TGTGCCAGCAGCCGCTACAGGGAAACCTACGAGCAGTACGTC. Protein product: CASSRYRETYEQYV.

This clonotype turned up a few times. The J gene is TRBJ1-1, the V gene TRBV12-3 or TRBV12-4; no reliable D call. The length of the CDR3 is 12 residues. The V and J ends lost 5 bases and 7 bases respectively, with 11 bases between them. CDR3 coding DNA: TGTGCCAGCAGTCGGACGGGAAGTGAAGCTTTCTTT. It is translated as CASSRTGSEAFF.

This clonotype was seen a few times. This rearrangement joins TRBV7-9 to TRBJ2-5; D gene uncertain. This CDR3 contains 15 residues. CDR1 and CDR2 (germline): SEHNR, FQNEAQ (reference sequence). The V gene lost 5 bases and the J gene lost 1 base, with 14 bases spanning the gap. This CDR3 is CASSAAVGRQETQYF. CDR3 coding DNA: TGTGCCAGCAGCGCGGCGGTAGGCCGCCAAGAGACCCAGTACTTC.

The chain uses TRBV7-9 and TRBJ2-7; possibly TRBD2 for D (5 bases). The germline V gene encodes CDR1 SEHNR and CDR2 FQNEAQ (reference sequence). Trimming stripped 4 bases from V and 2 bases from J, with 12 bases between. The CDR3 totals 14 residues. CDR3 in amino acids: CASSSVGGPYEQYF. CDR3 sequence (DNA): TGTGCCAGCAGCTCGGTAGGAGGCCCCTACGAGCAGTACTTC.

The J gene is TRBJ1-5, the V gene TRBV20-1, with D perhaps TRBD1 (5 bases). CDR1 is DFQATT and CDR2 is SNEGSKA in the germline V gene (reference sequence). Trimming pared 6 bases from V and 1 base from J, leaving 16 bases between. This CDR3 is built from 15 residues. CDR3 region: CSAPLGGRSNQPQHF. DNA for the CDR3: TGCAGTGCCCCTCTTGGGGGAAGGAGCAATCAGCCCCAGCATTTT.

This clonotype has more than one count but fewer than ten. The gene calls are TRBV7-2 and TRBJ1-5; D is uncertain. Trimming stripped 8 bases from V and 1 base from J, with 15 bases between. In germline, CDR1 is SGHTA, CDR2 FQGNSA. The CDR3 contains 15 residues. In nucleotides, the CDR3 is TGTGCCAGCGGCCTAAGGTTGACGAGCAATCAGCCCCAGCATTTT. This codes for CASGLRLTSNQPQHF.

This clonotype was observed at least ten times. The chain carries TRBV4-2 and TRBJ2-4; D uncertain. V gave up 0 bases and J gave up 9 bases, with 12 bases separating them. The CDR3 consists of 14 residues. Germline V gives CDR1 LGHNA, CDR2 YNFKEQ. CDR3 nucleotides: TGTGCCAGCAGCCAAGATTCGTTCCTTGGCATTCAGTACTTC. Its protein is CASSQDSFLGIQYF.

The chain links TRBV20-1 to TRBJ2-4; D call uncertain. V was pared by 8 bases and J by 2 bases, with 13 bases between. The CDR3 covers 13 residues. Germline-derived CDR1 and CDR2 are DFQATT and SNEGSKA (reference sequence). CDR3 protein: CSLNDLTKNIQYF. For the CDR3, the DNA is TGCAGTCTTAACGACTTAACCAAAAACATTCAGTACTTC.

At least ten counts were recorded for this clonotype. CDR3 in amino acids: CASRRTGSGANVLTF. The CDR3 DNA reads TGCGCCAGCAGACGGACAGGGTCTGGGGCCAACGTCCTGACTTTC. The genes are TRBV4-1 and TRBJ2-6, with 8 bases aligning to TRBD1. The germline V gene encodes CDR1 MGHRA and CDR2 YSYEKL. The ends lost 6 bases at V and 1 base at J; junction bases unmatched: 2. The CDR3 has 15 residues.

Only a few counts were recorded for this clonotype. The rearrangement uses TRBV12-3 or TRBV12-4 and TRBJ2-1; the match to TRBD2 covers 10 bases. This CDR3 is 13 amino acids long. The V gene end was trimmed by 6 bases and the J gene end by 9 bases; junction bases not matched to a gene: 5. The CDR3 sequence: CASRAGGPGEQFF. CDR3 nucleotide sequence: TGTGCCAGCAGAGCGGGGGGGCCCGGTGAGCAGTTCTTC.

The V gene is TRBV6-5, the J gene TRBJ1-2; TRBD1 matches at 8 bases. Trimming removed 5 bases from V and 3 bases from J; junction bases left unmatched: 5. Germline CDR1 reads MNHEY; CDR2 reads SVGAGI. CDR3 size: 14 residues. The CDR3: CASSQGARDYGYTF. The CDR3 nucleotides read TGTGCCAGCAGTCAGGGGGCGCGCGACTATGGCTACACCTTC.

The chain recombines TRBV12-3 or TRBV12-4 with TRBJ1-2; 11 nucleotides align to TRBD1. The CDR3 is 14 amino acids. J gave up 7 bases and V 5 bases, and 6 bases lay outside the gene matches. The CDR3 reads CASSRDRGKGGYTF. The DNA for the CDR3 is TGTGCCAGCAGTCGGGACAGGGGGAAAGGTGGCTACACCTTC.

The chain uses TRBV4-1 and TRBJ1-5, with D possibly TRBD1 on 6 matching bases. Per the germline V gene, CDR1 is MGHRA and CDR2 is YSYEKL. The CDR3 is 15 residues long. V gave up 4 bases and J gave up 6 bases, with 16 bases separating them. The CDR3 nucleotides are TGCGCCAGCAGCCGGGGGACAAATAACGCTCAGCCCCAGCATTTT. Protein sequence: CASSRGTNNAQPQHF.

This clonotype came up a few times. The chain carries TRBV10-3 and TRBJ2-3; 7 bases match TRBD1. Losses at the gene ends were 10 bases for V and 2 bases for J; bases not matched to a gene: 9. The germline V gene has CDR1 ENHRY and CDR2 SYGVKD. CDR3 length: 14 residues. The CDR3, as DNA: TGTGCCACCACAGGGGATACAGACACAGATACGCAGTATTTT. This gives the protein CATTGDTDTDTQYF.

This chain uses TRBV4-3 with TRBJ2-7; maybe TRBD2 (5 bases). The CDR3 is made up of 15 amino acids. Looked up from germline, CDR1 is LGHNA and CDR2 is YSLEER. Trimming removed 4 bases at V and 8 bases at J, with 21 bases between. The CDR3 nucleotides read TGCGCCAGCAGCCTCGTCGGACTCTCCCGGGGAAAGCAGTACTTC. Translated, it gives CASSLVGLSRGKQYF.

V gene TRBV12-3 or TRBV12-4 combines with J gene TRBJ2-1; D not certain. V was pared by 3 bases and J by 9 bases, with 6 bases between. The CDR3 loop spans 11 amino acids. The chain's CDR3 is CASSFWVEQFF. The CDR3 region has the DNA TGTGCCAGCAGTTTTTGGGTTGAGCAGTTCTTC.

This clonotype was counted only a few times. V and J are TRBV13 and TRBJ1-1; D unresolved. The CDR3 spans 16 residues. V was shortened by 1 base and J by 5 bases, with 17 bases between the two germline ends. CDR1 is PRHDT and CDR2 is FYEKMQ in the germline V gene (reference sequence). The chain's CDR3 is CASSLVGGLKRTEAFF. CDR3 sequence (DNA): TGTGCCAGCAGCTTAGTGGGTGGGTTAAAGAGGACTGAAGCTTTCTTT. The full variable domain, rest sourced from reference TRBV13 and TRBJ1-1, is AAGVIQSPRHLIKEKRETATLKCYPIPRHDTVYWYQQGPGQDPQFLISFYEKMQSDKGSIPDRFSAQQFSDYHSELNMSSLELGDSALYFCASSLVGGLKRTEAFFGQGTRLTVV.

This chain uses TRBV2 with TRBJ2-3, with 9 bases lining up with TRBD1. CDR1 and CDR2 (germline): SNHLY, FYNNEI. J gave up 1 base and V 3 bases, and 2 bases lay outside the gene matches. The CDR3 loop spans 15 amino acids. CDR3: CASSEGQGGTDTQYF. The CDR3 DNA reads TGTGCCAGCAGTGAGGGACAGGGCGGCACAGATACGCAGTATTTT.